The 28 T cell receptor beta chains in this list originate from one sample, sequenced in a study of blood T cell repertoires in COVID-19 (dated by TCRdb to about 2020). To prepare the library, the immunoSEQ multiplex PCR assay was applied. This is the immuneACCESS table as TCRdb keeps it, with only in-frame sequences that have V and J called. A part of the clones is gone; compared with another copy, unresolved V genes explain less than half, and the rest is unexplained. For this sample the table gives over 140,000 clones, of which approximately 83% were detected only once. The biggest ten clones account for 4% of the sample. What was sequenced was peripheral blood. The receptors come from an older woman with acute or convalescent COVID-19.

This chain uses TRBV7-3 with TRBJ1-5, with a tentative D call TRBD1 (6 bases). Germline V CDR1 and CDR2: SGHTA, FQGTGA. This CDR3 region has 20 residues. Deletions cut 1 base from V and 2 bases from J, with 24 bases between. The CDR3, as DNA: TGTGCCAGCAGCTTAAACCCCAAAGTAAGGGACATTGAGTGCAATCAGCCCCAGCATTTT. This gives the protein CASSLNPKVRDIECNQPQHF.

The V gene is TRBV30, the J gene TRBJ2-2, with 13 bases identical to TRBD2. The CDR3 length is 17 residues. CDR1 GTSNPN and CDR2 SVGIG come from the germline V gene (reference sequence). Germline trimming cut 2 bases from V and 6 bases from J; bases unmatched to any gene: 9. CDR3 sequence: CAWSYTRTSGSPGELFF. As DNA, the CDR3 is TGTGCCTGGAGTTACACTCGGACTAGCGGGAGTCCCGGGGAGCTGTTTTTT. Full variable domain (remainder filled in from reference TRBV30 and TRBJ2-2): SQTIHQWPATLVQPVGSPLSLECTVEGTSNPNLYWYRQAAGRGLQLLFYSVGIGQISSEVPQNLSASRPQDRQFILSSKKLLLSDSGFYLCAWSYTRTSGSPGELFFGEGSRLTVL.

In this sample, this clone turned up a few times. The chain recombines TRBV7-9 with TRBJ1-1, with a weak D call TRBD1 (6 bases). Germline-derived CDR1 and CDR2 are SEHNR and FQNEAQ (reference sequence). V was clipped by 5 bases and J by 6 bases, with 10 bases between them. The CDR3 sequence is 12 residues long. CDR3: CASSPDSAEAFF. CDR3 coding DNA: TGTGCCAGCAGCCCGGACAGCGCTGAAGCTTTCTTT.

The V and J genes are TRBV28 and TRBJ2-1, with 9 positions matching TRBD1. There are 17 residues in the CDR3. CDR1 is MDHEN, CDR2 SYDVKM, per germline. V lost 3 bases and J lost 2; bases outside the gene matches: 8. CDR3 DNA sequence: TGTGCCAGCAGTTTTCTGGTGGGGACAGGGACCTACAATGAGCAGTTCTTC. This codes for CASSFLVGTGTYNEQFF.

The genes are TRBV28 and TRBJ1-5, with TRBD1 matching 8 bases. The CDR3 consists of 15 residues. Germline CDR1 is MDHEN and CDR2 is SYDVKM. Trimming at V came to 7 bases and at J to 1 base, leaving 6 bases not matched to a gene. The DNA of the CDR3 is TGTGCCAGCACGTCAACAGGGGGGAGCAATCAGCCCCAGCATTTT. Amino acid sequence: CASTSTGGSNQPQHF. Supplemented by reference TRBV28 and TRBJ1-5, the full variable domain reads DVKVTQSSRYLVKRTGEKVFLECVQDMDHENMFWYRQDPGLGLRLIYFSYDVKMKEKGDIPEGYSVSREKKERFSLILESASTNQTSMYLCASTSTGGSNQPQHFGDGTRLSIL.

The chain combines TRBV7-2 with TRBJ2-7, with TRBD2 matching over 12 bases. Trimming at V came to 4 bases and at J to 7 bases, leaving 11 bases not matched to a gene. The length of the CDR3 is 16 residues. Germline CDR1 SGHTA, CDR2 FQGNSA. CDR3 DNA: TGTGCCAGCAGCTCCTCCCGACTAGCGGGAGTGAGAGAGCAGTACTTC. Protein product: CASSSSRLAGVREQYF.

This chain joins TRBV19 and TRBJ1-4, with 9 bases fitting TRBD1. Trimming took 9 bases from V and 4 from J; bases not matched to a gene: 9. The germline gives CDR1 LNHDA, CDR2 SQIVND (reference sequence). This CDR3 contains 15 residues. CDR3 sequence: CASMNRGQGNEKLFF. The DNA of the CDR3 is TGTGCCAGCATGAACAGGGGGCAGGGTAATGAAAAACTGTTTTTT.

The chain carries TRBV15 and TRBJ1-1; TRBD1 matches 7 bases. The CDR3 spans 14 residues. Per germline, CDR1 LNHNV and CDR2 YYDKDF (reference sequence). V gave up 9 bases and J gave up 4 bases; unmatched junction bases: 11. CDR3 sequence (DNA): TGTGCCACGGCACTACAGGGGCCGGGCACTGAAGCTTTCTTT. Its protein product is CATALQGPGTEAFF.

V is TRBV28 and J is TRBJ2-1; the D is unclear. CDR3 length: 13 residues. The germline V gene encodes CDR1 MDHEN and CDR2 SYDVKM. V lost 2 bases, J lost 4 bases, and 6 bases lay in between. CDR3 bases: TGTGCCAGCAGTTTAGGCGGTTACAATGAGCAGTTCTTC. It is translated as CASSLGGYNEQFF. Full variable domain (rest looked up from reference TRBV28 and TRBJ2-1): DVKVTQSSRYLVKRTGEKVFLECVQDMDHENMFWYRQDPGLGLRLIYFSYDVKMKEKGDIPEGYSVSREKKERFSLILESASTNQTSMYLCASSLGGYNEQFFGPGTRLTVL.

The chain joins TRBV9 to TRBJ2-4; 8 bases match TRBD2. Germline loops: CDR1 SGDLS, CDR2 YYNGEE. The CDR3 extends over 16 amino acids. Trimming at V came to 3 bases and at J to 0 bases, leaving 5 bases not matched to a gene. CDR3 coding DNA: TGTGCCAGCAGCGGTAGCGGGGAACTAGCCAAAAACATTCAGTACTTC. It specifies CASSGSGELAKNIQYF.

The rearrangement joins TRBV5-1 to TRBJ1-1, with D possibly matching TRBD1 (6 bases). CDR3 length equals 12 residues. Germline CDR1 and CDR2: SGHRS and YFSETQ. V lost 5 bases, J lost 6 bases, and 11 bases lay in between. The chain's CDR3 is CASSSGQSEAFF. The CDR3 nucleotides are TGCGCCAGCAGTTCCGGACAGTCTGAAGCTTTCTTT.

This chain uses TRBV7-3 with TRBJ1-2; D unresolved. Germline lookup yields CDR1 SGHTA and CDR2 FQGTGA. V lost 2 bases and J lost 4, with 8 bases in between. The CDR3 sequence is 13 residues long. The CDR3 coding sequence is TGTGCCAGCAGCTTAGGCTCGGGCTATGGCTACACCTTC. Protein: CASSLGSGYGYTF.

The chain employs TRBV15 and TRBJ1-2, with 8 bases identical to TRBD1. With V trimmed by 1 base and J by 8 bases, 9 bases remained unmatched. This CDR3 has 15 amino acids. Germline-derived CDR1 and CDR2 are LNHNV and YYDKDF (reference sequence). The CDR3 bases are TGTGCCACCAGCAGAGCCGGGACAGGCGTTATAGGCTACACCTTC. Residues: CATSRAGTGVIGYTF.

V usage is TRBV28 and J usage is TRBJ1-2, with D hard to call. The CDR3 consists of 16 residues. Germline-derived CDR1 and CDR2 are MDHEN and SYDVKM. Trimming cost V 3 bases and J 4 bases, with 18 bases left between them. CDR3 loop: CASSFFLRNDLYGYTF. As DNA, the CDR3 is TGTGCCAGCAGTTTTTTTCTCAGGAACGATCTCTATGGCTACACCTTC.

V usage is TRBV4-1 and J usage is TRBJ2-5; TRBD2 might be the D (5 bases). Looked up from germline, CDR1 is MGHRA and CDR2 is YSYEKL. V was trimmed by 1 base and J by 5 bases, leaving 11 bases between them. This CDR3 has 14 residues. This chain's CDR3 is CASSQGNGEETQYF. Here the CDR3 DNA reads TGCGCCAGCAGCCAAGGGAACGGGGAGGAGACCCAGTACTTC.

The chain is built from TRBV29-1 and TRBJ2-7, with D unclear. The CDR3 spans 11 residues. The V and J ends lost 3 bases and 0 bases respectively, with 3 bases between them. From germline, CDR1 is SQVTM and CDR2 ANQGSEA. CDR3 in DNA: TGCAGCGTTGAGAGCTCCTACGAGCAGTACTTC. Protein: CSVESSYEQYF.

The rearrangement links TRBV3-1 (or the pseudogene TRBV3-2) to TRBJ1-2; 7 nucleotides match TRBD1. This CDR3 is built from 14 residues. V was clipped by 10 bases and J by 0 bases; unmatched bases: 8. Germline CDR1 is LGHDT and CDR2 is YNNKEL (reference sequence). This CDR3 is CATHPTGANYGYTF. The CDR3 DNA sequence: TGTGCCACCCATCCTACAGGGGCTAACTATGGCTACACCTTC.

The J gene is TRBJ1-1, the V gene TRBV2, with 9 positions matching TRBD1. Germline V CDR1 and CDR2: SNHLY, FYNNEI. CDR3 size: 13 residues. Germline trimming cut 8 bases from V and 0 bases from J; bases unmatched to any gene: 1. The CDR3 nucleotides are TGTGCCAGCGGGACAGGGATGAACACTGAAGCTTTCTTT. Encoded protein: CASGTGMNTEAFF.

CDR3 in DNA: TGTGCCAGCAGCTTAGAATACAACACCTACGAGCAGTACTTC. It is translated as CASSLEYNTYEQYF. This chain links TRBV7-6 with TRBJ2-7; D is unresolved. Germline V gene data show CDR1 as SGHVS and CDR2 as FNYEAQ. The CDR3 has 14 residues. Trimming stripped 1 base from V and 2 bases from J, with 9 bases between.

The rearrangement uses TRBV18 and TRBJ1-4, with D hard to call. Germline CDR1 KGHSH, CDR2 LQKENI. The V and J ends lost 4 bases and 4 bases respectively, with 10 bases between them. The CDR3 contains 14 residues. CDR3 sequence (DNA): TGTGCCAGCTCACAGGAGACGCTTAATGAAAAACTGTTTTTT. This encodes CASSQETLNEKLFF.

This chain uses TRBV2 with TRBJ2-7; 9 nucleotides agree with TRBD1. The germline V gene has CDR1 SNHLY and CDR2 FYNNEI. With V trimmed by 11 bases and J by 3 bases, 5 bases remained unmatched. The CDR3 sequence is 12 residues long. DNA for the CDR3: TGTGCCGGACAGGGGAATGGCTACGAGCAGTACTTC. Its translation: CAGQGNGYEQYF.

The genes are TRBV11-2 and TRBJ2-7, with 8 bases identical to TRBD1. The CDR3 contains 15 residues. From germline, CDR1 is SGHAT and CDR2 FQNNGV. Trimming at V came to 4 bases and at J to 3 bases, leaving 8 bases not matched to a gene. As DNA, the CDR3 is TGTGCCAGCAGCTCGCGGGACAGGCCCCACTACGAGCAGTACTTC. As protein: CASSSRDRPHYEQYF.

CDR3 amino acids: CASSTRGPSSNQPQHF. CDR3 coding DNA: TGTGCCAGTAGTACCAGGGGGCCTAGTAGCAATCAGCCCCAGCATTTT. The gene calls are TRBV19 and TRBJ1-5; TRBD1 agrees at 8 bases. Germline V gene lookup returns CDR1 LNHDA and CDR2 SQIVND (reference sequence). The V segment lost 4 bases and the J segment 0 bases; nucleotides outside the gene matches: 5. The CDR3 consists of 16 residues.

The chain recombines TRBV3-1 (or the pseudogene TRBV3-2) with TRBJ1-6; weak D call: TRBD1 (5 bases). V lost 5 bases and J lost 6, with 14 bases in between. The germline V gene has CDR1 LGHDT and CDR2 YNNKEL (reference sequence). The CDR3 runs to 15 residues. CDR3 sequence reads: CASSKTPRVNSPLHF. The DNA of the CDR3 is TGTGCCAGCAGCAAAACCCCCAGGGTTAATTCACCCCTCCACTTT.

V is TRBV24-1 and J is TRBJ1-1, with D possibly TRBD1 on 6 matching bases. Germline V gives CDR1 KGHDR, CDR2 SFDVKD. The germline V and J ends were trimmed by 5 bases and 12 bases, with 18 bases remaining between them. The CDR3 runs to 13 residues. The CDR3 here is CATSVAGAGVTFF. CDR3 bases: TGTGCCACCAGTGTAGCGGGGGCGGGTGTAACTTTCTTT.

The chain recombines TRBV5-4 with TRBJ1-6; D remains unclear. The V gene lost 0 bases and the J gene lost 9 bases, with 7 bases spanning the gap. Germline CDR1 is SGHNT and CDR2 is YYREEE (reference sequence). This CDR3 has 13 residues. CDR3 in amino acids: CASSLEPGSPLHF. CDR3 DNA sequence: TGTGCCAGCAGCTTGGAACCGGGTTCACCCCTCCACTTT.

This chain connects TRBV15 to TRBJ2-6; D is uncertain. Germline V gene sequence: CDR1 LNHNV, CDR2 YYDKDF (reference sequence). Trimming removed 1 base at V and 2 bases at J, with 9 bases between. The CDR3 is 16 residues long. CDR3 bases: TGTGCCACCAGCAGAGGGCAGTTTGCTGGGGCCAACGTCCTGACTTTC. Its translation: CATSRGQFAGANVLTF.

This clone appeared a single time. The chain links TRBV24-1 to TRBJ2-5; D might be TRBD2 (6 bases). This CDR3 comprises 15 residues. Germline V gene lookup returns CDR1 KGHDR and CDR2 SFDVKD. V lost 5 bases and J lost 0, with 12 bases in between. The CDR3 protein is CATSAGTLYQETQYF. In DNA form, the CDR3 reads TGTGCCACCAGTGCTGGGACTTTGTACCAAGAGACCCAGTACTTC.